The entry below describes one TCR beta chain. As yet, its antigen is unknown. The data derive from a study of T cells in localized non-small cell lung cancer. General study findings and limits: Sequencing involved a lone tumor region, leaving heterogeneity possible. Greater T cell density in blood accompanied longer overall survival.

V dropped 4 bases and J dropped 2 bases, with 12 bases sitting between them. Germline V gene sequence: CDR1 GTSNPN, CDR2 SVGIG (reference sequence). The CDR3 runs to 14 residues. Only in-frame clones appear in the TCRdb table, and some are missing; sequencing was by immunoSEQ multiplex PCR. The sample yields more than 20,000 clones, 80% to 85% seen once. The receptor was isolated from a man aged 40-75 years with stage II lung adenocarcinoma. The starting material was PBMCs, obtained before any cancer treatment. The V gene is TRBV30, the J gene TRBJ1-3, with TRBD1 as a possible D gene (5 bases). This CDR3 is CAWTIWGTGNTIYF. Here the CDR3 DNA reads TGTGCCTGGACCATTTGGGGGACTGGAAACACCATATATTTT. Supplemented by reference TRBV30 and TRBJ1-3, the full variable domain reads SQTIHQWPATLVQPVGSPLSLECTVEGTSNPNLYWYRQAAGRGLQLLFYSVGIGQISSEVPQNLSASRPQDRQFILSSKKLLLSDSGFYLCAWTIWGTGNTIYFGEGSWLTVV.